This T cell receptor beta chain was observed in a study of cytomegalovirus exposure and HLA in healthy donors. Sequencing used immunoSEQ multiplex PCR; TCRdb keeps in-frame clones, though not all of them. The sample gives about 150,000 clones, 87% of which show up once; 4.5% to 5.5% is in the top ten. Comment on this clone: What it recognizes is unknown.

The donors were members of the validation cohort comprising over a hundred subjects, separate from the approximately 670-subject first cohort. The study, taken as a whole, reports: Researchers catalogued under 200 TCR beta chains as cytomegalovirus-associated. Reports credit the classifier with highly specific, highly sensitive diagnosis of cytomegalovirus status.

This CDR3 has 15 amino acids. Germline values: CDR1 SGHNT, CDR2 YYREEE (reference sequence). V lost 3 bases, J lost 3 bases, and 12 bases lay in between. The clonotype originates from a man younger than 35 in good health and CMV-seropositive. Sequenced sample: PBMCs. The chain is built from TRBV5-4 and TRBJ1-4; D unresolved. The CDR3 coding sequence is TGTGCCAGCAGCTCTACCATTTCGGCTAATGAAAAACTGTTTTTT. Translation gives CASSSTISANEKLFF.